The sequence of this T cell receptor (beta chain) was determined in a study of T cell responses to AZD1222 COVID-19 vaccine. The germline gives CDR1 SGHRS, CDR2 YFSETQ. J was trimmed by 3 bases and V by 3 bases; bases with no gene match: 1. The CDR3 sequence is 13 residues long. A word on this clone: As yet, its antigen is unknown.

Assay: immunoSEQ multiplex PCR; the TCRdb copy retains only in-frame clones and omits some. Of over 95,000 clones listed, about 83% are singletons. Study-wide findings and caveats: At baseline, just a handful of AZD1222 recipients tested seropositive.

This specimen was peripheral blood, taken on day 0 of AZD1222 vaccination. This receptor was taken from an adult in good health. The chain uses TRBV5-1 and TRBJ1-2; 8 bases align to TRBD1. CDR3 nucleotides: TGCGCCAGCAGCTCAGGGGGCGACTATGGCTACACCTTC. Translation: CASSSGGDYGYTF.